The clone carrying this TCR beta chain occurred a few times. Its antigen remains unknown. Germline lookup yields CDR1 KGHDR and CDR2 SFDVKD. Trimming stripped 3 bases from V and 1 base from J, with 12 bases between. The CDR3 consists of 16 residues. This sample stems from a study of T cells in Graves' hyperthyroidism and ophthalmopathy. Study results and limitations: Before onset, ophthalmopathy was predicted by the model a median about 6.2 months earlier.

Researchers amplified the TCR beta CDR3 regions from RNA transcripts. First-round RT-PCR with HTBI primers amplified the TCR CDR3 region. Via MiXCR, TCRdb re-called the multiplex PCR reads, giving one row per CDR3 protein. The table has around 300,000 distinct CDR3 sequences, less than 20% seen once. The material sequenced was blood. The TCR comes from a man aged 45-65 years with Graves' ophthalmopathy. V and J are TRBV24-1 and TRBJ2-1; the D call may be TRBD1 or TRBD2 (5 bases each). The CDR3: CATSDPGDGSYNEQFF. CDR3 coding DNA: TGTGCCACCAGTGATCCCGGGGACGGATCCTACAATGAGCAGTTCTTC.